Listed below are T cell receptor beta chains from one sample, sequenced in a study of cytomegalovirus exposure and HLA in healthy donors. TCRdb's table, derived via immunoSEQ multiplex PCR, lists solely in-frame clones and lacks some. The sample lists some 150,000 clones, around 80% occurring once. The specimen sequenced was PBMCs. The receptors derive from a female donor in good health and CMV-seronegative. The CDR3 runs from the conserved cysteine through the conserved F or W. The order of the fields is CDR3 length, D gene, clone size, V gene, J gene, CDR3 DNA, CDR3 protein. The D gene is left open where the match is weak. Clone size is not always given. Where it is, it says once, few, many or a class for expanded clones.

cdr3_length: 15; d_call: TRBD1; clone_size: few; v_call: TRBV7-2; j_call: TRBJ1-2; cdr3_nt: TGTGCCAGCAGCTCCAACACAGGGGGCTCGAGGGGCTACACCTTC; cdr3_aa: CASSSNTGGSRGYTF
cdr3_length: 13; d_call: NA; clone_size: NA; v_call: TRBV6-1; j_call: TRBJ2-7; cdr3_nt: TGTGCCAGCAGGAGACAGGACCCCTACGAGCAGTACTTC; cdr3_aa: CASRRQDPYEQYF
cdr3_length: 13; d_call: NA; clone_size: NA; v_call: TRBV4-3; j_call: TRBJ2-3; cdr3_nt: TGCGCCAGCAGCCAAGGAGGGGGAGATACGCAGTATTTT; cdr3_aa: CASSQGGGDTQYF
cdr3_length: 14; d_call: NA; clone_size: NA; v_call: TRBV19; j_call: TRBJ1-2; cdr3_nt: TGTGCCAGTGTGGAAGGGACACAGAGCTATGGCTACACCTTC; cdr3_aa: CASVEGTQSYGYTF
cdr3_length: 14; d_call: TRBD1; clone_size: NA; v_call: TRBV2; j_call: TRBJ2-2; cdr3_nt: TGTGCCAGCAGGGGACAGGAACTCACCGGGGAGCTGTTTTTT; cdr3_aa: CASRGQELTGELFF
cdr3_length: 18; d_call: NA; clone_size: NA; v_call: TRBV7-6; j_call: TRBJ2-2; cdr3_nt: TGTGCCAGCAGCTTGCCCAGCGACGGAGGCGCTCCTCCCGGGGAGCTGTTTTTT; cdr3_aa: CASSLPSDGGAPPGELFF
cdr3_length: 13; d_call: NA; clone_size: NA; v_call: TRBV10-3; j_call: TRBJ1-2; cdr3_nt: TGTGCCATCAGGCAGATGGAGGCGGATGGCTACACCTTC; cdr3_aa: CAIRQMEADGYTF
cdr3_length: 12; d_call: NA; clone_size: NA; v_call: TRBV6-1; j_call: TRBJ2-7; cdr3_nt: TGTGCCACCCTTGGGGCCTCACTCGAGCAGTACTTC; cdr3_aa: CATLGASLEQYF
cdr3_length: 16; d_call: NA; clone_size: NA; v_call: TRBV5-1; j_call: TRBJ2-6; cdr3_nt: TGCGCCAGCAGCCCGCAGGGGGGCCCTGGGGCCAACGGCCTGACTTTC; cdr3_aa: CASSPQGGPGANGLTF
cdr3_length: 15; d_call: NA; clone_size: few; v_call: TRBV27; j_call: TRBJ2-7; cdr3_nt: TGTGCCAGCAGTTGGACAGTACAGAGCTCCTACGAGCAGTACTTC; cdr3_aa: CASSWTVQSSYEQYF
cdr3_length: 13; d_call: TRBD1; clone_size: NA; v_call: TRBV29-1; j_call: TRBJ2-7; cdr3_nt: TGCAGCGTTGAGACAGGGGCGAGCTACGAGCAGTACTTC; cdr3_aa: CSVETGASYEQYF
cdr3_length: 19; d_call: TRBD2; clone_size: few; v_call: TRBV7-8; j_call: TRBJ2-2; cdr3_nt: TGTGCCAGCAGCAACCAACTAGCGGGGGGGGGTTCTGGGCCCGGGGAGCTGTTTTTT; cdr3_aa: CASSNQLAGGGSGPGELFF
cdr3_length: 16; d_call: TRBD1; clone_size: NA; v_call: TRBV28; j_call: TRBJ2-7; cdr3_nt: TGTGCCAGCACCGCGGCGTCCGGGACAGGGCTCTACGAGCAGTACTTC; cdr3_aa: CASTAASGTGLYEQYF
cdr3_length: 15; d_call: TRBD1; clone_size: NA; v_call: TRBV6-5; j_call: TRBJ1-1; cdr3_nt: TGTGCCAGCAGGGACCCGGGGACAGGGGTTCGCGAAGCTTTCTTT; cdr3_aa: CASRDPGTGVREAFF
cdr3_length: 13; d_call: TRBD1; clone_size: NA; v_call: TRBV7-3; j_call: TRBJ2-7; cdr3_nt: TGTGCCAGCAGCTGGGGACAGGGCTACGAGCAGTACTTC; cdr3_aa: CASSWGQGYEQYF
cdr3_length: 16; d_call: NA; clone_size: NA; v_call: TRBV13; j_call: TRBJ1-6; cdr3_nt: TGTGCCAGCAGCGGTGGACAGAGCTCCTATAATTCACCCCTCCACTTT; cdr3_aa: CASSGGQSSYNSPLHF
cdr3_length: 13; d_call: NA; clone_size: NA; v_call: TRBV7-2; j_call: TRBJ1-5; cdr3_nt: TGTGCCAGCAGCTTCAGGTACAATCAGCCCCAGCATTTT; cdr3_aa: CASSFRYNQPQHF
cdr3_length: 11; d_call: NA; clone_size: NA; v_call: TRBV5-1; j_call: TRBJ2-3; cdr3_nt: TGCGCCAGCAGCAGCACGGATACGCAGTATTTT; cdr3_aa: CASSSTDTQYF
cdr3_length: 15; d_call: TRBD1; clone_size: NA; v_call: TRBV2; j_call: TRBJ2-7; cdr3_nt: TGTGCCAGCAGGGAAACAGGGGTAGCTTCCTACGAGCAGTACTTC; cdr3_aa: CASRETGVASYEQYF
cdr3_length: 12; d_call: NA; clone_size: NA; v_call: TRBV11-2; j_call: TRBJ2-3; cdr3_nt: TGTGCCAGCAGCCCATCAGGGCTTACGCAGTATTTT; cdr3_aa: CASSPSGLTQYF
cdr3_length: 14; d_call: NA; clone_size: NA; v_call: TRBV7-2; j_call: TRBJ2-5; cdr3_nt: TGTGCCAGCAGCACGAGGACAGACCAAGAGACCCAGTACTTC; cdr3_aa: CASSTRTDQETQYF
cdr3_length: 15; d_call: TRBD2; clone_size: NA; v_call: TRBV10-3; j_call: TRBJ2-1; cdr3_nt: TGTGCCATCAGTGCCGCTAGCGGTATCTACAATGAGCAGTTCTTC; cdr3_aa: CAISAASGIYNEQFF
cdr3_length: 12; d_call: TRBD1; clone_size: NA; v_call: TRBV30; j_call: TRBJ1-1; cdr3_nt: TGTGCCTGGTCAGACAGGGGCACTGAAGCTTTCTTT; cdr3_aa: CAWSDRGTEAFF
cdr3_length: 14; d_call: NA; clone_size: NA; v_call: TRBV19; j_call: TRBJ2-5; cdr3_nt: TGTGCCAGTAGTCCCAGGACTGGGAAAGAGACCCAGTACTTC; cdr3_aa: CASSPRTGKETQYF
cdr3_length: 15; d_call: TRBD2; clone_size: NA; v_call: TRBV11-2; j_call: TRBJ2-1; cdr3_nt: TGTGCCAGCAGCCTAACTAGCGGGGCTTCGGATGAGCAGTTCTTC; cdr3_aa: CASSLTSGASDEQFF
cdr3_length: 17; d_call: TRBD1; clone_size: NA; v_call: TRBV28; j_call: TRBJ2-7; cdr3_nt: TGTGCCAGCAGTTTTAGTTACAGGACAGGGCTATCCTACGAGCAGTACTTC; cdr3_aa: CASSFSYRTGLSYEQYF
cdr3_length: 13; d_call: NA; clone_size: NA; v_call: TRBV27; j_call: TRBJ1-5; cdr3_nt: TGTGCCAGCAGTTTCGGTCTTAATCAGCCCCAGCATTTT; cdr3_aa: CASSFGLNQPQHF
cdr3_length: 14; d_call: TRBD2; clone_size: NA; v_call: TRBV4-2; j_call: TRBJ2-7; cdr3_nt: TGTGCCAGCACCTACCTAGCGGGCGAGTACGAGCAGTACTTC; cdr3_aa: CASTYLAGEYEQYF
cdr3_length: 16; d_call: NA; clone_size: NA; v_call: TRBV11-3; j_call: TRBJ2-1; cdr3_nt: TGTGCCAGCAGCTTAGGTGGAGCGCTTACCTACAATGAGCAGTTCTTC; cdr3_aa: CASSLGGALTYNEQFF
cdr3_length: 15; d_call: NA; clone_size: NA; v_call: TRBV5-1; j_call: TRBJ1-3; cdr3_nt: TGCGCCAGCAGCTTTTTACAGGGCTCTGGAAACACCATATATTTT; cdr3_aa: CASSFLQGSGNTIYF
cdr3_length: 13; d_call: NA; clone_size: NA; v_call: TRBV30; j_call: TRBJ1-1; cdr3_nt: TGTGCCTGGAGTGAAGGCAGGGCACTTGAAGCTTTCTTT; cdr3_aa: CAWSEGRALEAFF
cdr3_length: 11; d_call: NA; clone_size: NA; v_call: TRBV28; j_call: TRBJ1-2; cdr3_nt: TGTGCCAGCTCACTTAACTATGGCTACACCTTC; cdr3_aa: CASSLNYGYTF
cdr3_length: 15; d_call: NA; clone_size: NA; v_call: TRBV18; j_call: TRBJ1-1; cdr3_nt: TGTGCCAGCTCACCACCAAGGGGCATGAACACTGAAGCTTTCTTT; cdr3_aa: CASSPPRGMNTEAFF
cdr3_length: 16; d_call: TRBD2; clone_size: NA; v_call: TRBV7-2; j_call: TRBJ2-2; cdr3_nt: TGTGCCAGCAGCCTGACTAGCGGGGGGGCGGCCGGGGAGCTGTTTTTT; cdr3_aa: CASSLTSGGAAGELFF
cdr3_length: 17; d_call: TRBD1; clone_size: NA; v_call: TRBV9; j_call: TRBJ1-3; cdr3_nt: TGTGCCAGCAGCGTAGATCGGTGGGACAGGGCTGGAAACACCATATATTTT; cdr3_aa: CASSVDRWDRAGNTIYF
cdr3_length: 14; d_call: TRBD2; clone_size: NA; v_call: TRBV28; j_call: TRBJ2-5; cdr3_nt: TGTGCCAGCACGCGGGAGGGAGTGCGGGAGACCCAGTACTTC; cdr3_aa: CASTREGVRETQYF
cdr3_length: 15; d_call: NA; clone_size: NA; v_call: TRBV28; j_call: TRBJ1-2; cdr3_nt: TGTGCCAGCAGTTCAAATTACCAGGGGTACTATGGCTACACCTTC; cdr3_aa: CASSSNYQGYYGYTF
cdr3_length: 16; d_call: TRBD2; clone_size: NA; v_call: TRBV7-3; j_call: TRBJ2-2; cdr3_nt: TGTGCCAGCAGCGCGACTAGCGGGACGATCGGTGGGGAGCTGTTTTTT; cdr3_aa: CASSATSGTIGGELFF
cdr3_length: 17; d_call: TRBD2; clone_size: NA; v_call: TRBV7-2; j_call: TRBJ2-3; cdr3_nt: TGTGCCAGCAGCCTTGGGACTAGCGGGAGAAACACAGATACGCAGTATTTT; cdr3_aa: CASSLGTSGRNTDTQYF
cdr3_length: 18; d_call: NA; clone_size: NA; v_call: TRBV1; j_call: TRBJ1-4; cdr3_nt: TGCACCAGCAGCCAAGACGACAGGGGGCGGCTGAATAATGAAAAACTGTTTTTT; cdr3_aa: CTSSQDDRGRLNNEKLFF
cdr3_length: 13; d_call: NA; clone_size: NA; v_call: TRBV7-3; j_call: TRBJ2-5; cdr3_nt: TGTGCCAGCAGCTTAAGCTTCGGGGAGACCCAGTACTTC; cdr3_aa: CASSLSFGETQYF
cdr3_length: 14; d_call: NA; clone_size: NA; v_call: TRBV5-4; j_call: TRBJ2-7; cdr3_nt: TGTGCCAGCAGCTTGGCCGGCTCCCCGGGCGAGCAGTACTTC; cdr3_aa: CASSLAGSPGEQYF
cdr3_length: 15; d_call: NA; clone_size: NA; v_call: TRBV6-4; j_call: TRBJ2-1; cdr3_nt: TGTGCCAGCAGTGACAGGGTTCGCGCAAGGGGTGAGCAGTTCTTC; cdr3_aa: CASSDRVRARGEQFF
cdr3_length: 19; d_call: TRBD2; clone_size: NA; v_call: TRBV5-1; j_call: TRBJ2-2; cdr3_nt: TGCGCCAGCAGCTTACGTTCGACTAGCGGGGGGACGAACACCGGGGAGCTGTTTTTT; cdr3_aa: CASSLRSTSGGTNTGELFF
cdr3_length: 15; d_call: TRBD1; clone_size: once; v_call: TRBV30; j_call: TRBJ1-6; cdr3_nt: TGTGCCTGGACTCTACCTACAGGGGCCAATTCACCCCTCCACTTT; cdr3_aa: CAWTLPTGANSPLHF